A selection of T cell receptor beta chains follows, all from one sample in a study of cytomegalovirus exposure and HLA in healthy donors. TCRdb keeps only in-frame clones here, not all; method: immunoSEQ multiplex PCR. The sample records approximately 100,000 clones, about 80% being singletons. The sample consisted of PBMCs. The origin of the receptors is a human donor in good health. The CDR3 runs from the conserved cysteine through the conserved F or W. A D gene is named only where the DNA matches it firmly. Expanded clones get a size class; other rows say once, few or many, or leave the size out.

TRBJ2-5	TRBD2	NA	TRBV4-3	TGCGCCAGCAGCCAGTATACTAGCGGGGTTCAAGAGACCCAGTACTTC	CASSQYTSGVQETQYF
TRBJ1-5	TRBD1	NA	TRBV2	TGTGCCAGCAGTACCCGGGACAGGGAGTTGGCCCAGCATTTT	CASSTRDRELAQHF
TRBJ1-2	NA	NA	TRBV7-2	TGTGCCAGCAGCTTAGTGGGGGGGAATAACTATGGCTACACCTTC	CASSLVGGNNYGYTF
TRBJ2-2	NA	NA	TRBV19	TGTGCCAGTACACAGGGAGTCCAATTGAACACCGGGGAGCTGTTTTTT	CASTQGVQLNTGELFF
TRBJ1-1	NA	many	TRBV7-9	TGTGCCAGCAGCTTAGATTCCCAGGGGACCACTGAAGCTTTCTTT	CASSLDSQGTTEAFF
TRBJ1-5	NA	few	TRBV5-1	TGCGCCAGCAGCTTGGATGGGGGGGTGATCCAGCCCCAGCATTTT	CASSLDGGVIQPQHF
TRBJ2-5	TRBD2	NA	TRBV4-3	TGCGCCAGCAGCCTCTTTGCCGGGGGGGCAAACCAAGAGACCCAGTACTTC	CASSLFAGGANQETQYF
TRBJ1-2	NA	NA	TRBV19	TGTGCCAGTAGTCCCCTATCGGTGCGAGGCGTCTATGGCTACACCTTC	CASSPLSVRGVYGYTF
TRBJ2-1	NA	NA	TRBV30	TGTGCCTGGAGTGGGACCGGGAGCTCCTACAATGAGCAGTTCTTC	CAWSGTGSSYNEQFF
TRBJ2-6	NA	NA	TRBV5-1	TGCGCCAGCAGCTTGGCCTTTGCTGGGGCCAACGTCCTGACTTTC	CASSLAFAGANVLTF
TRBJ1-1	NA	NA	TRBV5-4	TGTGCCAGCAGCTCCCAAACAGTGAACACTGAAGCTTTCTTT	CASSSQTVNTEAFF
TRBJ2-5	TRBD2	once	TRBV9	TGTGCCAGCAGCGAAACTAGCGGGGGCTCTTACCAAGAGACCCAGTACTTC	CASSETSGGSYQETQYF
TRBJ1-1	NA	few	TRBV30	TGTGCCTTCTCCACAGGGACGGGGAACACTGAAGCTTTCTTT	CAFSTGTGNTEAFF
TRBJ1-5	NA	NA	TRBV11-2	TGTGCCAGCAGCTTAGGGCAGGGCCCGAATCAGCCCCAGCATTTT	CASSLGQGPNQPQHF
TRBJ2-3	TRBD1	NA	TRBV27	TGTGCCAGCAGTTGGCTCAGGGGGCGAGGCGGCACAGATACGCAGTATTTT	CASSWLRGRGGTDTQYF
TRBJ1-5	NA	NA	TRBV6-5	TGTGCCAGCAGTCTCATGGGGCATCAGCCCCAGCATTTT	CASSLMGHQPQHF
TRBJ2-5	NA	once	TRBV7-9	TGTTCCAGCAGCCCTCTGTCCGAGACCCAGTACTTC	CSSSPLSETQYF
TRBJ2-5	TRBD2	NA	TRBV11-3	TGTGCCAGCAGCTTAGGGACTAGCGGGGGGCAAGAGACCCAGTACTTC	CASSLGTSGGQETQYF
TRBJ2-2	NA	NA	TRBV5-1	TGCGCCAGCAGCTTGAAAGGGGCTGGGGCCGGGGAGCTGTTTTTT	CASSLKGAGAGELFF
TRBJ2-2	NA	NA	TRBV15	TGTGCCACCAGCAGAGAAGTCGGGAGTGCTGGGGAGCTGTTTTTT	CATSREVGSAGELFF
TRBJ1-4	TRBD1	once	TRBV27	TGTGCCAGCAGTGACAGGGGGGGGGAAAAACTGTTTTTT	CASSDRGGEKLFF
TRBJ2-1	NA	NA	TRBV9	TGTGCCAGCAGCTCCCGTGGGGCCGGATCCTACAATGAGCAGTTCTTC	CASSSRGAGSYNEQFF
TRBJ2-4	NA	NA	TRBV6-5	TGTGCCAGCTCCCCCCGGGGAGCCAAAAACATTCAGTACTTC	CASSPRGAKNIQYF
TRBJ1-1	TRBD1	NA	TRBV27	TGTGCCAGCAGCTATGACAGGGGAGACACTGAAGCTTTCTTT	CASSYDRGDTEAFF
TRBJ1-1	NA	NA	TRBV7-6	TGTGCCAGCAGCTTGCACATGAACACTGAAGCTTTCTTT	CASSLHMNTEAFF
TRBJ2-1	NA	NA	TRBV6-4	TGTGCCAGCGGACAACGCGATGAGCAGTTCTTC	CASGQRDEQFF
TRBJ1-2	TRBD1	NA	TRBV6-6	TGTGCCAGCCGGGGACAGGGTGGGGAGTATGGCTACACCTTC	CASRGQGGEYGYTF
TRBJ2-7	NA	NA	TRBV6-1	TGTGCCAGCATAAACCCTAGCTCCTACGAGCAGTACTTC	CASINPSSYEQYF
TRBJ2-2	TRBD1	NA	TRBV27	TGTGCCAGCAGTTCCCGACAGGGAAGGGCCGGGGAGCTGTTTTTT	CASSSRQGRAGELFF